The clone carrying this TCR beta chain has more than one count but fewer than ten. The sample belongs to a study of T-cell memory formation after mild COVID-19. This CDR3 is 12 amino acids long. V shed 1 base, J shed 7 bases, and the junction held 3 bases outside the gene matches. Per germline, CDR1 SQVTM and CDR2 ANQGSEA. TCRdb re-called the 5' RACE reads with MiXCR, one entry per CDR3 protein. The top ten hold approximately 8.4% of the sample, which has about 560,000 distinct CDR3 sequences, about 22% seen once. The sequence derives from an adult woman who had mild COVID-19 (a few samples of this study predate the infection). Cell type and time point are not known. The sample was PBMCs or a T cell subset sorted from them (not recorded which). The genes are TRBV29-1 and TRBJ1-2, with 7 bases that match TRBD1. CDR3 amino acids: CSVEGRQGGYTF. CDR3 nucleotides: TGCAGCGTTGAAGGAAGACAGGGTGGCTACACCTTC.